Sequencing of this T cell receptor beta chain was carried out in a study of T cell changes during pregnancy in multiple sclerosis. Produced via immunoSEQ multiplex PCR; TCRdb's table is partial and in-frame only. The repertoire has more than 65,000 clones, 70% to 90% of them found once; the top ten carry over 3%. Trimming shortened V by 5 bases and J by 2 bases, and 12 bases separated the two germline ends. CDR3 length: 14 amino acids. Germline loops: CDR1 SEHNR, CDR2 FQNEAQ (reference sequence). This sample comprised peripheral blood, obtained before pregnancy. This clonotype originated in a female donor with multiple sclerosis, enrolled in a pregnancy study. The chain joins TRBV7-9 to TRBJ1-2; no clear D gene. The CDR3 region is CASSLPGANYGYTF. The CDR3 DNA is TGTGCCAGCAGCCTCCCGGGAGCGAACTATGGCTACACCTTC.